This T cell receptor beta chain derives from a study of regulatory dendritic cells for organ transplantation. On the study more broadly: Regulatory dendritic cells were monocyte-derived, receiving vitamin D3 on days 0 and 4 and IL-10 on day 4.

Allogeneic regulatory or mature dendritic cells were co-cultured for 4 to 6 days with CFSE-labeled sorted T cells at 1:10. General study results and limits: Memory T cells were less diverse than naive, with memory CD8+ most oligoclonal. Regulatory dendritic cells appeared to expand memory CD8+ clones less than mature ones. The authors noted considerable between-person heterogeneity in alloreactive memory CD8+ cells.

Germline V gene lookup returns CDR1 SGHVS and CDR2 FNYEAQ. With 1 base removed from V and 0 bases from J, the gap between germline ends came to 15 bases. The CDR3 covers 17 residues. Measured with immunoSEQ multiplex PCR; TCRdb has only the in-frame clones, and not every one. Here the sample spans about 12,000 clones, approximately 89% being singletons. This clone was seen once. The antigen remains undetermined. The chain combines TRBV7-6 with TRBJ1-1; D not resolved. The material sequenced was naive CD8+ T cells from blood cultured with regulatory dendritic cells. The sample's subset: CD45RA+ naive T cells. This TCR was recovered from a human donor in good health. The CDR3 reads CASSLGISRPLNTEAFF. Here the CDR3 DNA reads TGTGCCAGCAGCTTAGGAATCAGTCGGCCTTTGAACACTGAAGCTTTCTTT.